One sample yielded the 24 T cell receptor beta chains listed below, sequenced in a study of T cells in Graves' hyperthyroidism and ophthalmopathy. Template material for amplifying TCR beta CDR3 regions consisted of RNA transcripts. The HTBI primer set was used in a first-round RT-PCR of the TCR CDR3. TCRdb re-derived calls from the multiplex PCR reads in MiXCR, one entry per CDR3 protein. The sample holds roughly 200,000 distinct CDR3 sequences; about a sixth are singletons and the top ten take 53%. The sequencing input was blood. The receptors here all came from a woman aged 50 to 60 with Graves' hyperthyroidism.

The CDR3 sequence: CAWSQEILADQETQYF. CDR3 coding DNA: TGTGCCTGGAGCCAAGAGATCCTAGCGGACCAAGAGACCCAGTACTTC. V gene TRBV30 combines with J gene TRBJ2-5; 7 positions agree with TRBD2. Trimming removed 3 bases from V and 0 bases from J; junction bases left unmatched: 10. There are 16 residues in the CDR3. Looked up from germline, CDR1 is GTSNPN and CDR2 is SVGIG (reference sequence).

In this sample, this clonotype turned up many times. This chain uses TRBV4-1 with TRBJ1-1; a weak D match, TRBD1 (5 bases). Germline V gene sequence: CDR1 MGHRA, CDR2 YSYEKL. Trimming left V 0 bases short and J 5 bases short, with 16 bases between. This CDR3 is 16 amino acids long. The chain's CDR3 is CASSQEGWQGWTEAFF. In nucleotides, the CDR3 is TGCGCCAGCAGCCAAGAGGGATGGCAGGGCTGGACTGAAGCTTTCTTT.

Many counts were recorded for this clonotype. The chain employs TRBV20-1 and TRBJ1-1, with unresolved D. Germline-derived CDR1 and CDR2 are DFQATT and SNEGSKA (reference sequence). The CDR3 loop spans 12 amino acids. V shed 5 bases and J shed 4 bases, with 11 bases lying between them. DNA of the CDR3: TGCAGTGCTCCCCCCTTTGGCACTGAAGCTTTCTTT. It encodes CSAPPFGTEAFF.

This clonotype was observed at least ten times. This chain uses TRBV20-1 with TRBJ1-2; unclear D gene. This CDR3 is built from 12 residues. V lost 0 bases and J 13 bases, leaving 15 bases between the germline ends. CDR1 is DFQATT and CDR2 is SNEGSKA in the germline V gene (reference sequence). CDR3 DNA sequence: TGCAGTGCTAGAGATGGCGGACTTTTTTGCACCTTC. Its translation is CSARDGGLFCTF.

This clonotype was seen at least ten times. This chain connects TRBV6-1 to TRBJ2-3; tentatively, D is TRBD1 (6 bases). The V gene lost 6 bases and the J gene lost 4 bases, with 23 bases spanning the gap. The CDR3 has 17 amino acids. Germline V gives CDR1 MNHNS, CDR2 SASEGT. In DNA, the CDR3 is TGTGCCAGCAGACAGGGTAGTGGCAGTACGCTTCCAGATACGCAGTATTTT. It translates to CASRQGSGSTLPDTQYF.

The chain carries TRBV10-3 and TRBJ2-3; 11 positions agree with TRBD2. The CDR3 runs 19 residues. V lost 8 bases and J lost 3; bases outside the gene matches: 19. Germline values: CDR1 ENHRY, CDR2 SYGVKD. The CDR3 is CAISGGTSGLMGETDTQYF. The CDR3 coding sequence is TGTGCCATCTCAGGAGGGACTAGCGGACTAATGGGGGAGACAGATACGCAGTATTTT.

The V call is TRBV2, the J call TRBJ1-1; 7 bases are a match to TRBD1. The V segment lost 6 bases and the J segment 1 base; nucleotides outside the gene matches: 14. This CDR3 spans 17 amino acids. Germline V gives CDR1 SNHLY, CDR2 FYNNEI. CDR3 loop: CASSNGDPTGTNTEAFF. Written as DNA, the CDR3 is TGTGCCAGCAGCAATGGGGATCCGACAGGGACGAACACTGAAGCTTTCTTT.

The V and J genes are TRBV11-2 and TRBJ2-3; D may correspond to TRBD1 or TRBD2 (5 bases each). Germline V gene lookup returns CDR1 SGHAT and CDR2 FQNNGV. The CDR3 sequence is 16 residues long. The V and J ends lost 4 bases and 6 bases respectively, with 20 bases between them. CDR3 bases: TGTGCCAGCAGCTCGATTCCGACGGTGGGGACCGATACGCAGTATTTT. This encodes CASSSIPTVGTDTQYF.

This clonotype was observed many times. The genes are TRBV13 and TRBJ2-5; tentatively, D is TRBD2 (6 bases). V was cut by 3 bases and J by 4 bases, with 18 bases left in between. CDR1 and CDR2 (germline): PRHDT, FYEKMQ (reference sequence). The CDR3 is 16 residues long. The CDR3 nucleotides are TGTGCCAGCAGCTTCGGGGGAGGTGCGAGGGGAGAGACCCAGTACTTC. Translating gives CASSFGGGARGETQYF.

This clonotype was found once. A read error may explain this, as a much larger clone is one base away. This chain uses TRBV20-1 with TRBJ2-7; 11 bases are shared with TRBD2. CDR3 length equals 15 residues. Unmatched junction bases numbered 8, after V lost 4 bases and J lost 3 bases. Germline V gene data show CDR1 as DFQATT and CDR2 as SNEGSKA (reference sequence). The CDR3 loop is CSAIDPTSGSYEQYF. The CDR3 nucleotides are TGCAGTGCTATAGATCCAACTAGCGGGAGCTACGAGCAGTACTTC.

This clonotype was observed many times. V usage is TRBV5-1 and J usage is TRBJ2-7; D not resolved. The CDR3 spans 13 residues. Germline V gene sequence: CDR1 SGHRS, CDR2 YFSETQ. Trimming removed 2 bases from V and 7 bases from J, with 13 bases in between. This chain's CDR3 is CASSFDPAREQYF. The CDR3 nucleotides are TGCGCCAGCAGCTTTGACCCTGCGAGGGAGCAGTACTTC.

This clonotype was seen a handful of times. This chain links TRBV11-2 with TRBJ2-2, with TRBD2 as a possible D gene (5 bases). V was pared by 2 bases and J by 6 bases, with 10 bases between. Germline values: CDR1 SGHAT, CDR2 FQNNGV. This CDR3 comprises 14 residues. The CDR3 reads CASSLTSWSGELFF. The CDR3 DNA is TGTGCCAGCAGCTTAACTAGTTGGTCCGGGGAGCTGTTTTTT.

This clonotype was counted at least ten times. The genes are TRBV18 and TRBJ2-2; D gene ambiguous. V lost 1 base to trimming and J lost 8 bases, with 8 bases between them. The CDR3 consists of 13 residues. Germline lookup yields CDR1 KGHSH and CDR2 LQKENI. CDR3 DNA sequence: TGTGCCAGCTCACCACGGAGTAATGGGGAGCTGTTTTTT. This codes for CASSPRSNGELFF.

Regarding this clonotype: Just one base apart from a much larger clone, this may be a read error. This chain joins TRBV6-9 and TRBJ2-3; either TRBD1 or TRBD2 may supply D (5 bases each). The CDR3 runs to 15 residues. The germline gives CDR1 MNHGY, CDR2 SVAAGI. Trimming shortened V by 4 bases and J by 1 base, and 12 bases separated the two germline ends. CDR3 coding DNA: TGTGCCAGCAGTTCATGGGGACGCGGCACAGATACGCAGTATTTT. This translates into CASSSWGRGTDTQYF.

This clonotype was observed at least ten times. The chain joins TRBV7-8 to TRBJ2-3, with 8 nucleotides matching TRBD2. Germline V gene sequence: CDR1 SGHVS, CDR2 FQNEAQ. The V segment lost 7 bases and the J segment 2 bases; nucleotides outside the gene matches: 14. The CDR3 is 17 residues long. In nucleotides, the CDR3 is TGTGCCAGCACCACCGTTAGGGCTAGCGGGTACACAGATACGCAGTATTTT. Its translation: CASTTVRASGYTDTQYF.

J is TRBJ1-2 and V is TRBV4-1; D is unresolved. CDR1 is MGHRA and CDR2 is YSYEKL in the germline V gene. Trimming removed 4 bases from V and 3 bases from J, with 15 bases in between. The length of the CDR3 is 15 residues. Here the CDR3 reads CASSPIRLFYYGYTF. In nucleotides, the CDR3 is TGCGCCAGCAGCCCCATACGGTTATTTTACTATGGCTACACCTTC.

V is TRBV11-2 and J is TRBJ2-7; 15 positions agree with TRBD2. Trimming removed 1 base from V and 2 bases from J; junction bases left unmatched: 0. This CDR3 contains 16 residues. CDR1 is SGHAT, CDR2 FQNNGV, per germline. CDR3 DNA: TGTGCCAGCAGCTTAGGGACTAGCGGGAGGGCCTACGAGCAGTACTTC. Its translation: CASSLGTSGRAYEQYF.

The table lists this clonotype with many counts. The rearrangement links TRBV3-1 to TRBJ1-1; 8 bases map to TRBD1. The CDR3 contains 15 residues. With 4 bases clipped from V and 1 base from J, the junction kept 5 bases outside the gene matches. Germline assignment: CDR1 LGHDT and CDR2 YNNKEL (reference sequence). CDR3 nucleotides: TGTGCCAGCAGCCGAGGACAGGGATCGAACACTGAAGCTTTCTTT. Amino acids: CASSRGQGSNTEAFF. The whole variable domain, remainder taken from reference TRBV3-1 and TRBJ1-1, is DTAVSQTPKYLVTQMGNDKSIKCEQNLGHDTMYWYKQDSKKFLKIMFSYNNKELIINETVPNRFSPKSPDKAHLNLHINSLELGDSAVYFCASSRGQGSNTEAFFGQGTRLTVV.

This clonotype was counted many times. The chain links TRBV20-1 to TRBJ1-2, with TRBD1 matching 7 bases. The CDR3 runs 16 residues. The V gene end was trimmed by 0 bases and the J gene end by 3 bases; junction bases not matched to a gene: 10. Germline V gene sequence: CDR1 DFQATT, CDR2 SNEGSKA (reference sequence). The CDR3 DNA is TGCAGTGCTAGAGATAGGGCGCGACAGGGCGACTATGGCTACACCTTC. It yields the protein CSARDRARQGDYGYTF.

The V gene is TRBV10-3, the J gene TRBJ2-3; no clear D. The CDR3 has 11 amino acids. Trimming cost V 9 bases and J 2 bases, with 6 bases left between them. CDR1 is ENHRY and CDR2 is SYGVKD in the germline V gene. The CDR3 DNA sequence: TGTGCCATTGGATTCACAGATACGCAGTATTTT. It encodes CAIGFTDTQYF.

This clonotype was counted ten times or more. This chain connects TRBV6-6 to TRBJ2-1, with D perhaps TRBD2 (7 bases). Germline CDR1 reads MNHNY; CDR2 reads SVGAGI (reference sequence). The CDR3 covers 15 residues. Deletions cut 2 bases from V and 8 bases from J, with 16 bases between. The CDR3 nucleotides read TGTGCCAGCAGTTACCCCGGGGGGCGCGTCGATGAGCAGTTCTTC. Translating it yields CASSYPGGRVDEQFF.

This clonotype has a count of ten or more. This chain links TRBV10-3 with TRBJ1-1, with D possibly matching TRBD1 (5 bases). This CDR3 has 13 residues. Germline assignment: CDR1 ENHRY and CDR2 SYGVKD. The V and J ends lost 9 bases and 0 bases respectively, with 11 bases between them. CDR3 DNA: TGTGCCATTTCCGACAGAATGAACACTGAAGCTTTCTTT. Protein product: CAISDRMNTEAFF.

This clonotype occurred many times. CDR3 nucleotides: TGTGCCAGCAGCTTCGGGCGAATGGGGGTGGCAGGCCCCCCTTGGGAAGAGACCCAGTACTTC. Amino acid sequence: CASSFGRMGVAGPPWEETQYF. This chain joins TRBV11-2 and TRBJ2-5; D is possibly TRBD1 or TRBD2 (5 bases each). From germline, CDR1 is SGHAT and CDR2 FQNNGV. The CDR3 runs to 21 residues. V lost 3 bases to trimming and J lost 3 bases, with 32 bases between them.

The gene calls are TRBV2 and TRBJ2-2; 7 bases are shared with TRBD2. CDR3 length: 16 amino acids. V dropped 4 bases and J dropped 5; count of bases not matched to a gene: 10. The germline V gene has CDR1 SNHLY and CDR2 FYNNEI. The CDR3 bases are TGTGCCAGCAGTGTCTCCGGACTAGTGGGAACCGGGGAGCTGTTTTTT. Amino acids: CASSVSGLVGTGELFF.